Presented here are 32 T cell receptor beta chains from one specimen sequenced in a study of neurological immune-mediated disorders. From the 5' RACE reads, TCRdb called clonotypes with MiXCR, one entry per CDR3 protein. The sample yields some 45,000 distinct CDR3 sequences, 13% seen once. As to time point: longitudinal time-point 2. Specimen: PBMCs. Source of these receptors: a male donor with HTLV-1-associated myelopathy (HAM/TSP).

This clonotype was recorded at least ten times. The chain employs TRBV12-3 or TRBV12-4 and TRBJ2-3; TRBD2 agrees at 9 bases. After removal of 7 bases from V and 2 bases from J, the junction contained 4 bases not matched to a gene. The CDR3 has 14 amino acids. The CDR3 DNA reads TGTGCCAGCACCCGCGGGGGGGACACAGATACGCAGTATTTT. Amino acid sequence: CASTRGGDTDTQYF.

This clonotype was counted ten times or more. The V call is TRBV7-3, the J call TRBJ2-5; 9 bases line up with TRBD1. Germline-derived CDR1 and CDR2 are SGHTA and FQGTGA. The CDR3 is made up of 15 amino acids. J lost 3 bases, V lost 5 bases, and 7 bases had no gene match. CDR3: CASSRGTGTKETQYF. The DNA for the CDR3 is TGTGCCAGCAGCCGAGGGACAGGGACCAAAGAGACCCAGTACTTC. Full variable domain (remainder filled in from reference TRBV7-3 and TRBJ2-5): GAGVSQTPSNKVTEKGKYVELRCDPISGHTALYWYRQSLGQGPEFLIYFQGTGAADDSGLPNDRFFAVRPEGSVSTLKIQRTERGDSAVYLCASSRGTGTKETQYFGPGTRLLVL.

In its sample, this clonotype was seen once. The chain recombines TRBV20-1 with TRBJ1-1; D is undetermined. V dropped 4 bases and J dropped 4 bases, with 10 bases sitting between them. CDR1 and CDR2 from the germline V gene are DFQATT and SNEGSKA (reference sequence). The CDR3 length is 12 residues. The chain's CDR3 is CSAKMTSTEAFF. The CDR3 DNA reads as TGCAGTGCTAAGATGACGAGCACTGAAGCTTTCTTT.

In this sample, this clonotype turned up many times. The J gene is TRBJ2-5, the V gene TRBV6-5, with D possibly being TRBD1 (5 bases). The CDR3 runs 13 residues. V shed 5 bases and J shed 4 bases, with 11 bases lying between them. The germline V gene encodes CDR1 MNHEY and CDR2 SVGAGI. The CDR3 reads CASSRGVRETQYF. The CDR3 nucleotides read TGTGCCAGCAGTAGGGGTGTTCGAGAGACCCAGTACTTC.

This clonotype was counted many times. The chain joins TRBV6-5 to TRBJ2-5, with D possibly being TRBD1 (5 bases). The length of the CDR3 is 14 residues. The V end lost 3 bases, the J end lost 4 bases, and 12 bases lay between the germline ends. Germline CDR1 MNHEY, CDR2 SVGAGI. CDR3 in amino acids: CASSYTTDRETQYF. Here the CDR3 DNA reads TGTGCCAGCAGTTATACGACAGATCGAGAGACCCAGTACTTC.

Comment on this clonotype: This could be a read error, since a much larger clone is one nucleotide away. V is TRBV20-1 and J is TRBJ2-5; D is perhaps TRBD1 or TRBD2 (5 bases each). The CDR3 is 15 residues long. Germline values: CDR1 DFQATT, CDR2 SNEGSKA (reference sequence). Trimming removed 6 bases from V and 1 base from J, with 18 bases in between. CDR3: CSAAHWGPSQETQYF. The DNA of the CDR3 is TGCAGTGCGGCCCACTGGGGACCGTCCCAAGAGACCCAGTACTTC.

This clonotype was detected ten times or more. The V gene is TRBV6-5, the J gene TRBJ1-4, with TRBD1 as a possible D gene (6 bases). Deletions cut 5 bases from V and 7 bases from J, with 17 bases between. The CDR3 covers 15 residues. Germline CDR1 and CDR2: MNHEY and SVGAGI. CDR3 coding DNA: TGTGCCAGCAGTGGACAACAGGGAGGGGGTGAAAAACTGTTTTTT. This encodes CASSGQQGGGEKLFF.

This clonotype appeared many times. The V and J genes are TRBV6-5 and TRBJ2-1; D may be TRBD1 or TRBD2 (5 bases each). V shed 6 bases and J shed 1 base, with 28 bases lying between them. Germline assignment: CDR1 MNHEY and CDR2 SVGAGI. The CDR3 has 20 residues. The CDR3 region has the DNA TGTGCCAGCAGCCCCCGGAGTGTGAGGGGTCCTAAACCATCCTACAATGAGCAGTTCTTC. This sequence encodes CASSPRSVRGPKPSYNEQFF.

There are many counts of this clonotype. The chain couples TRBV6-5 to TRBJ2-3; D not certain. With 0 bases removed from V and 2 bases from J, the gap between germline ends came to 6 bases. From germline, CDR1 is MNHEY and CDR2 SVGAGI. This CDR3 is 14 amino acids long. CDR3 amino acids: CASSYSMATDTQYF. The CDR3 DNA reads TGTGCCAGCAGTTACTCGATGGCCACAGATACGCAGTATTTT.

This clonotype was seen repeatedly, ten times or more. The chain joins TRBV12-3 or TRBV12-4 to TRBJ2-7, with no clear D. CDR3 length: 11 amino acids. Trimming pared 5 bases from V and 5 bases from J, leaving 7 bases between. For the CDR3, the DNA is TGTGCCAGCAGTGGGGTGAACGAGCAGTACTTC. Residues: CASSGVNEQYF.

This clonotype was counted ten times or more. This chain joins TRBV12-3 or TRBV12-4 and TRBJ2-1, with 8 nucleotides matching TRBD1. This CDR3 comprises 15 residues. The V gene end was trimmed by 6 bases and the J gene end by 4 bases; junction bases not matched to a gene: 8. This CDR3 is CASSPMTGVYNEQFF. CDR3 sequence (DNA): TGTGCCAGCAGCCCGATGACAGGGGTGTACAATGAGCAGTTCTTC.

This clonotype was detected ten times or more. The chain is built from TRBV28 and TRBJ1-1; tentative D call: TRBD1 (5 bases). Germline values: CDR1 MDHEN, CDR2 SYDVKM. Trimming stripped 6 bases from V and 0 bases from J, with 11 bases between. This CDR3 is 14 amino acids long. The CDR3 region is CASSLTELNTEAFF. The DNA of the CDR3 is TGTGCCAGCAGCCTGACAGAGTTGAACACTGAAGCTTTCTTT.

This clonotype was seen many times. The chain employs TRBV9 and TRBJ2-7, with D perhaps TRBD1 or TRBD2 (6 bases each). This CDR3 has 16 residues. Germline CDR1 and CDR2: SGDLS and YYNGEE. V was cut by 0 bases and J by 6 bases, with 19 bases left in between. In DNA form, the CDR3 reads TGTGCCAGCAGCGTAGGGGGAGGACAGACTGGGGCCGAGCAGTACTTC. Protein product: CASSVGGGQTGAEQYF.

In this sample, this clonotype turned up many times. This chain joins TRBV20-1 and TRBJ2-7, with TRBD2 matching 7 bases. V lost 6 bases and J lost 6; bases outside the gene matches: 20. CDR1 DFQATT and CDR2 SNEGSKA come from the germline V gene (reference sequence). The CDR3 spans 16 residues. Here the CDR3 reads CSANDFNGGGSTEQYF. Written as DNA, the CDR3 is TGCAGTGCAAATGACTTTAATGGGGGGGGTTCTACCGAGCAGTACTTC.

This clonotype has a count of ten or more. This chain links TRBV20-1 with TRBJ1-5; weak D call: TRBD1 (5 bases). Trimming took off 5 bases at V and 7 bases at J, with 12 bases between the two ends. Germline V gene lookup returns CDR1 DFQATT and CDR2 SNEGSKA (reference sequence). The CDR3 loop spans 12 amino acids. CDR3 region: CSAWDHRQPQHF. CDR3 nucleotide sequence: TGCAGTGCTTGGGACCATCGACAGCCCCAGCATTTT.

The chain carries TRBV20-1 and TRBJ2-7, with 8 bases lining up with TRBD1. V was clipped by 5 bases and J by 4 bases; unmatched bases: 10. CDR3 size: 14 residues. Germline V CDR1 and CDR2: DFQATT, SNEGSKA (reference sequence). Here the CDR3 reads CSAVSGGFLYEQYF. The CDR3 DNA sequence: TGCAGTGCTGTATCAGGGGGCTTCCTTTACGAGCAGTACTTC.

This clonotype showed up many times. The chain has TRBV18 and TRBJ1-1; no clear D. V lost 1 base and J 1 base, leaving 4 bases between the germline ends. Germline V lookup: CDR1 KGHSH, CDR2 LQKENI. The CDR3 sequence is 13 residues long. CDR3: CASSPQKNTEAFF. CDR3 coding DNA: TGTGCCAGCTCACCACAGAAGAACACTGAAGCTTTCTTT.

The sample holds many counts of this clonotype. V usage is TRBV10-3 and J usage is TRBJ2-3, with D possibly TRBD2 on 6 matching bases. The CDR3 runs to 14 residues. Trimming pared 0 bases from V and 6 bases from J, leaving 10 bases between. CDR1 is ENHRY, CDR2 SYGVKD, per germline. The CDR3 here is CAISESVGGDTQYF. The CDR3 DNA reads as TGTGCCATCAGTGAGTCTGTGGGAGGCGATACGCAGTATTTT.

This clonotype was recorded many times. The rearrangement joins TRBV6-5 to TRBJ2-7; D is ambiguous. CDR1 MNHEY and CDR2 SVGAGI come from the germline V gene. There are 14 residues in the CDR3. V gave up 0 bases and J gave up 4 bases, with 10 bases separating them. As DNA, the CDR3 is TGTGCCAGCAGTTACTCCCCTAGAAGTTACGAGCAGTACTTC. As protein: CASSYSPRSYEQYF.

This clonotype was observed at least ten times. The chain joins TRBV5-1 to TRBJ1-1; D gene ambiguous. V lost 0 bases and J lost 5, with 14 bases in between. Germline-derived CDR1 and CDR2 are SGHRS and YFSETQ. The CDR3 is 15 amino acids. The CDR3 DNA sequence: TGCGCCAGCAGCTTGGGTCTATATCGGGAAACTGAAGCTTTCTTT. Translated, it gives CASSLGLYRETEAFF.

This clonotype was observed many times. The CDR3 sequence: CASSRTGANTGELFF. The CDR3 DNA follows: TGTGCCAGCAGTAGGACAGGGGCGAACACCGGGGAGCTGTTTTTT. V and J are TRBV6-6 and TRBJ2-2, with TRBD1 matching 9 bases. The CDR3 sequence is 15 residues long. Germline CDR1 reads MNHNY; CDR2 reads SVGAGI (reference sequence). V dropped 5 bases and J dropped 0; count of bases not matched to a gene: 1.

This clonotype was detected ten times or more. This chain links TRBV10-2 with TRBJ2-5; tentative D call: TRBD2 (5 bases). The germline V and J ends were trimmed by 7 bases and 5 bases, with 14 bases remaining between them. Germline V gene lookup returns CDR1 WSHSY and CDR2 SAAADI. This CDR3 contains 13 residues. CDR3 residues: CASKAPGGETQYF. In nucleotides, the CDR3 is TGCGCCAGCAAGGCCCCGGGCGGGGAGACCCAGTACTTC.

This chain joins TRBV6-2 or TRBV6-3 and TRBJ1-2, with unresolved D. Trimming stripped 2 bases from V and 8 bases from J, with 9 bases between. The CDR3 contains 12 residues. CDR1 and CDR2 (germline): MNHEY, SVGEGT. The CDR3 DNA sequence: TGTGCCAGCAGTTACCCCCCTGGGGGCTACACCTTC. It encodes CASSYPPGGYTF.

CDR3 sequence: CASSLANGGGEKLFF. Here the CDR3 DNA reads TGCGCCAGCAGCTTGGCCAACGGTGGCGGTGAAAAACTGTTTTTT. The J gene is TRBJ1-4, the V gene TRBV5-1; no reliable D call. Deletions cut 0 bases from V and 7 bases from J, with 13 bases between. Germline V CDR1 and CDR2: SGHRS, YFSETQ. The CDR3 length is 15 residues.

The V gene is TRBV3-1, the J gene TRBJ2-5; TRBD2 matches at 8 bases. The CDR3 loop spans 12 amino acids. CDR1 LGHDT and CDR2 YNNKEL come from the germline V gene (reference sequence). V lost 4 bases to trimming and J lost 10 bases; unmatched junction nucleotides: 5. The CDR3 DNA reads as TGTGCCAGCAGCCCGTTCCGGGGGGGCCAGTACTTC. It specifies CASSPFRGGQYF.

The table lists this clonotype with many counts. This rearrangement joins TRBV5-1 to TRBJ1-3, with 8 bases identical to TRBD1. There are 14 residues in the CDR3. CDR1 is SGHRS and CDR2 is YFSETQ in the germline V gene. After removal of 2 bases from V and 5 bases from J, the junction contained 3 bases not matched to a gene. The CDR3 DNA reads as TGCGCCAGCAGCTTTCAGGGGGCGAGAAACACCATATATTTT. Translation gives CASSFQGARNTIYF.

This clonotype was seen repeatedly, ten times or more. This chain uses TRBV7-6 with TRBJ2-5; either TRBD1 or TRBD2 may supply D (7 bases each). With 1 base removed from V and 5 bases from J, the gap between germline ends came to 14 bases. The CDR3 extends over 15 amino acids. Looked up from germline, CDR1 is SGHVS and CDR2 is FNYEAQ. The CDR3 region has the DNA TGTGCCAGCAGCTTAGGTGGGACAGCGGGGGAGACCCAGTACTTC. Its translation is CASSLGGTAGETQYF. Drawing the rest from reference TRBV7-6 and TRBJ2-5, the complete variable domain is GAGVSQSPRYKVTKRGQDVALRCDPISGHVSLYWYRQALGQGPEFLTYFNYEAQQDKSGLPNDRFSAERPEGSISTLTIQRTEQRDSAMYRCASSLGGTAGETQYFGPGTRLLVL.

This clonotype was found many times. The V call is TRBV7-8, the J call TRBJ2-6; 7 bases line up with TRBD1. The CDR3 loop spans 17 amino acids. The germline gives CDR1 SGHVS, CDR2 FQNEAQ. J gave up 3 bases and V 5 bases, and 10 bases lay outside the gene matches. The CDR3 loop is CASSDRQGVGGANVLTF. For the CDR3, the DNA is TGTGCCAGCAGCGACCGCCAGGGGGTTGGTGGGGCCAACGTCCTGACTTTC.

This clonotype came up many times. In DNA, the CDR3 is TGTGCCAGCAGTGCGTACCGGGACAGCGACACCGGGGAGCTGTTTTTT. Its translation is CASSAYRDSDTGELFF. The chain combines TRBV6-2 or TRBV6-3 with TRBJ2-2, with 7 bases that match TRBD1. The CDR3 has 16 amino acids. Per germline, CDR1 MNHEY and CDR2 SVGEGT. V was pared by 5 bases and J by 3 bases, with 9 bases of the junction left unmatched.

There are many counts of this clonotype. This chain uses TRBV20-1 with TRBJ2-1; TRBD2 matches 11 bases. The J segment lost 4 bases and the V segment lost 5 bases, leaving 13 bases of the junction unmatched. Looked up from germline, CDR1 is DFQATT and CDR2 is SNEGSKA (reference sequence). The CDR3 is 17 amino acids. The DNA for the CDR3 is TGCAGTGCTCCAGGCGGGCTAGCGGGGGGAAGATACAATGAGCAGTTCTTC. Protein product: CSAPGGLAGGRYNEQFF.

This clonotype has at least ten counts. V and J are TRBV5-1 and TRBJ2-5; D not resolved. V dropped 4 bases and J dropped 10 bases, with 17 bases sitting between them. The CDR3 consists of 13 residues. Germline lookup yields CDR1 SGHRS and CDR2 YFSETQ. In DNA, the CDR3 is TGCGCCAGCAGCAACGGTCGGACGGGCTTCCAGTACTTC. Its translation is CASSNGRTGFQYF. The variable domain in full, completed from reference TRBV5-1 and TRBJ2-5, reads KAGVTQTPRYLIKTRGQQVTLSCSPISGHRSVSWYQQTPGQGLQFLFEYFSETQRNKGNFPGRFSGRQFSNSRSEMNVSTLELGDSALYLCASSNGRTGFQYFGPGTRLLVL.

This clonotype was recorded at least ten times. The rearrangement joins TRBV7-3 to TRBJ2-3, with 8 bases that match TRBD1. The J segment lost 1 base and the V segment lost 3 bases, leaving 9 bases of the junction unmatched. The CDR3 has 17 residues. Germline CDR1 and CDR2: SGHTA and FQGTGA. The chain's CDR3 is CASSFGSGGAGTDTQYF. CDR3 sequence (DNA): TGTGCCAGCAGCTTCGGGTCAGGGGGCGCGGGCACAGATACGCAGTATTTT. Complete variable domain (other parts from reference TRBV7-3 and TRBJ2-3): GAGVSQTPSNKVTEKGKYVELRCDPISGHTALYWYRQSLGQGPEFLIYFQGTGAADDSGLPNDRFFAVRPEGSVSTLKIQRTERGDSAVYLCASSFGSGGAGTDTQYFGPGTRLTVL.